This T cell receptor beta chain comes out of a study of control samples from healthy donors and cancer patients. Libraries were prepared by immunoSEQ multiplex PCR; TCRdb keeps only in-frame clonotypes and omits some of them. This table has more than 100,000 clones, 75% to 95% appearing once. The CDR3 spans 12 residues. The V end lost 5 bases, the J end lost 8 bases, and 7 bases lay between the germline ends. Germline CDR1 SEHNR, CDR2 FQNEAQ (reference sequence). The chain couples TRBV7-9 to TRBJ1-6, with a possible D match to TRBD1 (5 bases). Sample: blood. The receptor was derived from a man aged 18 to 29 in good health. The CDR3 region has the DNA TGTGCCAGCAGCCCCAGGGATTCACCCCTCCACTTT. It codes for CASSPRDSPLHF.